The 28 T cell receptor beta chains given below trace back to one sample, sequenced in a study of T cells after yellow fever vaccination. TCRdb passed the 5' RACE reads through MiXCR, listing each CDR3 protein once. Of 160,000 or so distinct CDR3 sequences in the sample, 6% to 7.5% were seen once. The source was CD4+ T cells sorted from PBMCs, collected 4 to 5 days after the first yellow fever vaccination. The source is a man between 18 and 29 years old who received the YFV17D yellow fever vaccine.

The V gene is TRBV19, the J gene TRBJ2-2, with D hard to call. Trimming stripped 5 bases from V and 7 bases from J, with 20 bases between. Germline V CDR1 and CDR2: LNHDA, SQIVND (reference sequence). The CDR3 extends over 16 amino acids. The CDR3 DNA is TGTGCCAGTAGTCGCGCCCTTTTGGGCTCCGGCGGGGAGCTGTTTTTT. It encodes CASSRALLGSGGELFF.

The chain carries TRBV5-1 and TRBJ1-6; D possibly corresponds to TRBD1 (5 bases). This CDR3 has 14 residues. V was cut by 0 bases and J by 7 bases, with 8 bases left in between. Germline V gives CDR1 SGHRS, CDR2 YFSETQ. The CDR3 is CASSLVGLNSPLHF. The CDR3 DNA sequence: TGCGCCAGCAGCTTGGTGGGACTCAATTCACCCCTCCACTTT. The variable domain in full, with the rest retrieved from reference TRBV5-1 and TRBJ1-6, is KAGVTQTPRYLIKTRGQQVTLSCSPISGHRSVSWYQQTPGQGLQFLFEYFSETQRNKGNFPGRFSGRQFSNSRSEMNVSTLELGDSALYLCASSLVGLNSPLHFGNGTRLTVT.

In nucleotides, the CDR3 is TGCGCCAGCAGCCGGGACGGCAACACCGGGGAGCTGTTTTTT. Translation: CASSRDGNTGELFF. The J gene is TRBJ2-2, the V gene TRBV4-1; D is perhaps TRBD1 or TRBD2 (5 bases each). Germline values: CDR1 MGHRA, CDR2 YSYEKL. This CDR3 spans 14 amino acids. Between the trimmed V and J ends, which lost 4 bases and 2 bases, there was a span of 8 bases.

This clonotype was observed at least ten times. The CDR3 nucleotides are TGTGCCAGCAGTTCCTCGAGGCAGGGTGGACAGCATTTT. It yields the protein CASSSSRQGGQHF. This chain links TRBV12-3 or TRBV12-4 with TRBJ1-5; maybe TRBD1 (5 bases). The CDR3 totals 13 residues. V was pared by 4 bases and J by 13 bases, with 17 bases between.

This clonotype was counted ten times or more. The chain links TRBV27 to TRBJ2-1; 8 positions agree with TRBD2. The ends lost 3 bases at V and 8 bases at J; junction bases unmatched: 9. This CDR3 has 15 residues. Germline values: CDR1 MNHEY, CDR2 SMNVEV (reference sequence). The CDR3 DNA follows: TGTGCCAGCAGTTTTTACCGGGGGGGCGGGGATGAGCAGTTCTTC. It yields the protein CASSFYRGGGDEQFF.

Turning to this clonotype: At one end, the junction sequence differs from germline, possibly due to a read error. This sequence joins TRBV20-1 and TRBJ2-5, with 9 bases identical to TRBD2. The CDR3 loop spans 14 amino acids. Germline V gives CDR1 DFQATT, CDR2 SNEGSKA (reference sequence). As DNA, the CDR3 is TGCAGTGACAAAGGTCCTAGCGGGGTGGAGACCCAGCACTTC. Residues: CSDKGPSGVETQHF.

This CDR3 is CSATMTDQPQHF. CDR3 DNA: TGCAGTGCTACAATGACAGATCAGCCCCAGCATTTT. The chain is built from TRBV20-1 and TRBJ1-5; D might be TRBD1 (5 bases). Germline V CDR1 and CDR2: DFQATT, SNEGSKA (reference sequence). Deletions cut 4 bases from V and 5 bases from J, with 9 bases between. This CDR3 is built from 12 residues.

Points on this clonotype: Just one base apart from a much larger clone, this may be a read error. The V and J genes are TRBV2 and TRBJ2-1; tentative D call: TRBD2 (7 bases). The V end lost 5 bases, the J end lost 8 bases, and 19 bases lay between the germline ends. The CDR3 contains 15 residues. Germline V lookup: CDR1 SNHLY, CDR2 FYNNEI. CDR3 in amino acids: CASSSYRGGPYEQFF. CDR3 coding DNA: TGTGCCAGCAGTTCCTATAGGGGGGGGCCCTATGAGCAGTTCTTC.

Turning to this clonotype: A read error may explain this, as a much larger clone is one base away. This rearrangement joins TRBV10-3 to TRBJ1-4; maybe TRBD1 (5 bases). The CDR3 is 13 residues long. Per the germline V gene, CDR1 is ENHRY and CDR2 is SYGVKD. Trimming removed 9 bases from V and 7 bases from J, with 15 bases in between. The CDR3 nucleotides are TGTGCCATGCAACCAGGGTACCCTGAAAAACTGTTTTTT. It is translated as CAMQPGYPEKLFF.

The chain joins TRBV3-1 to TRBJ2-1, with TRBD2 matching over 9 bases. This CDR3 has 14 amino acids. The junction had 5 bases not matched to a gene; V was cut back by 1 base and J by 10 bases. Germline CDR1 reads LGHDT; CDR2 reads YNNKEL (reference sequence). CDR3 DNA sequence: TGTGCCAGCAGCCAAGCGGCTAGCGGGGACGAGCAGTTCTTC. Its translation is CASSQAASGDEQFF.

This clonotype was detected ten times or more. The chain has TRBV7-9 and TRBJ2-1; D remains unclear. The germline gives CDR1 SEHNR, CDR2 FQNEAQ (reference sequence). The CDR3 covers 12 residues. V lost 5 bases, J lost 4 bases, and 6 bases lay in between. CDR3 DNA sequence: TGTGCCAGCAGCCCTACTTACAATGAGCAGTTCTTC. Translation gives CASSPTYNEQFF.

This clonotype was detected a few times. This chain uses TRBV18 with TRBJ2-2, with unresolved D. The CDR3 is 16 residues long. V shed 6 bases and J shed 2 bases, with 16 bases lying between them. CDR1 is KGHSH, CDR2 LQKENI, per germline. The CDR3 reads CASSRQDGINTGELFF. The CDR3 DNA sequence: TGTGCCAGCTCCCGGCAAGACGGAATAAACACCGGGGAGCTGTTTTTT.

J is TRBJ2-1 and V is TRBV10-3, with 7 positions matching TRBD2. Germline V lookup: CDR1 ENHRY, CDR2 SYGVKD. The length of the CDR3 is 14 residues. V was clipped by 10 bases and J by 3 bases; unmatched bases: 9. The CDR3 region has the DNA TGTGCCACCGAAGGGAGGGCAAACTACAATGAGCAGTTCTTC. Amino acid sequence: CATEGRANYNEQFF.

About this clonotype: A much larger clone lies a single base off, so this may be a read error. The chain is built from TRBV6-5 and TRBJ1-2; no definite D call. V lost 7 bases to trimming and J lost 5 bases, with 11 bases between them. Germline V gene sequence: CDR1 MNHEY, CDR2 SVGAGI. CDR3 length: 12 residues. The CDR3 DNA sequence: TGTGCCAGCAAGCGGTTCAAGTATGGCTACACCTTC. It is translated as CASKRFKYGYTF.

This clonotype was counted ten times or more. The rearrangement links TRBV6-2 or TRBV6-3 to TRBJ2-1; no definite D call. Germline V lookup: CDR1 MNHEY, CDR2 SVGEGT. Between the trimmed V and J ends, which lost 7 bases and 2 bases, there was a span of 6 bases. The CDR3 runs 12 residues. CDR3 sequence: CASTHAYNEQFF. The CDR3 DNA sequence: TGTGCCAGCACCCACGCCTACAATGAGCAGTTCTTC.

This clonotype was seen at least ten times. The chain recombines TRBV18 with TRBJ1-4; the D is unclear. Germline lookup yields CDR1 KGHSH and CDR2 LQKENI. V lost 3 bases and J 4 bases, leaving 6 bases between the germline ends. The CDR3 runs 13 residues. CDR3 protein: CASSPRFNEKLFF. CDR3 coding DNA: TGTGCCAGCTCACCGCGCTTTAATGAAAAACTGTTTTTT.

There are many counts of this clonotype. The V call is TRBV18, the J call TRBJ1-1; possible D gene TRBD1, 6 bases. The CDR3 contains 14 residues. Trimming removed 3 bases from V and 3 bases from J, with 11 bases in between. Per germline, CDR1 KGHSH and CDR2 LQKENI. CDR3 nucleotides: TGTGCCAGCTCACCTGCGGGGGCGGACACTGAAGCTTTCTTT. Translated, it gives CASSPAGADTEAFF.

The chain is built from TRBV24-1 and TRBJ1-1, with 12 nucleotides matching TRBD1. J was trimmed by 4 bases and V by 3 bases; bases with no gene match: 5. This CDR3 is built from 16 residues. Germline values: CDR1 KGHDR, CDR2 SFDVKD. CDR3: CATSDPSGQGATEAFF. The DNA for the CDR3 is TGTGCCACCAGTGATCCTTCGGGACAGGGGGCCACTGAAGCTTTCTTT.

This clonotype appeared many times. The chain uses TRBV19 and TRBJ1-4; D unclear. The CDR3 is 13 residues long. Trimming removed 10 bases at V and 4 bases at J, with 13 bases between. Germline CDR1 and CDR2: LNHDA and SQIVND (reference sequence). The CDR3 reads CATTRAVNEKLFF. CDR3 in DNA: TGTGCCACCACCCGCGCAGTTAATGAAAAACTGTTTTTT.

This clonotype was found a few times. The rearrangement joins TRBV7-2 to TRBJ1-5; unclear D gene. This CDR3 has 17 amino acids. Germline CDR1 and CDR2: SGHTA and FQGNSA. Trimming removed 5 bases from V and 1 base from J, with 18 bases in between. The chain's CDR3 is CASSPGGWITSNQPQHF. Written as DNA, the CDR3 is TGTGCCAGCAGCCCCGGAGGTTGGATTACGAGCAATCAGCCCCAGCATTTT.

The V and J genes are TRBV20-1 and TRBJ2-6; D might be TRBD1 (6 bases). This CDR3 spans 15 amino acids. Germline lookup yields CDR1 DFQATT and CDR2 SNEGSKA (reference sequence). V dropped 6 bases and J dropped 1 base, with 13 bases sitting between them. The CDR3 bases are TGCAGTGCAAAAAACACAGGGTCTGGGGCCAACGTCCTGACTTTC. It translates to CSAKNTGSGANVLTF.

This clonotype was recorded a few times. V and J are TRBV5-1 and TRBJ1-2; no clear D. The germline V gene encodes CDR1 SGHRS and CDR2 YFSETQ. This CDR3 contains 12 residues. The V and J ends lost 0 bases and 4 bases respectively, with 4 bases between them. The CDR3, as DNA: TGCGCCAGCAGCTTGGATCCCTATGGCTACACCTTC. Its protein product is CASSLDPYGYTF.

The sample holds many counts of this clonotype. CDR3 nucleotide sequence: TGCGCCAGCACCGCTCAGGGAGCTAACTATGGCTACACCTTC. Translated, it gives CASTAQGANYGYTF. V is TRBV10-2 and J is TRBJ1-2; D perhaps matches TRBD1 (5 bases). The V gene's germline CDR1 is WSHSY and CDR2 SAAADI. CDR3 length: 14 residues. V was cut by 7 bases and J by 0 bases, with 12 bases left in between.

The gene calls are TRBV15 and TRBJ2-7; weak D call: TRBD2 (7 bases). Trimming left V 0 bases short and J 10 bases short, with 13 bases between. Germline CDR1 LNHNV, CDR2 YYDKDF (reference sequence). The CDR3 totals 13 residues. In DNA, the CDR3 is TGTGCCACCAGCAGAGATAGGGGGGGGGACCAGTACTTC. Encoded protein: CATSRDRGGDQYF.

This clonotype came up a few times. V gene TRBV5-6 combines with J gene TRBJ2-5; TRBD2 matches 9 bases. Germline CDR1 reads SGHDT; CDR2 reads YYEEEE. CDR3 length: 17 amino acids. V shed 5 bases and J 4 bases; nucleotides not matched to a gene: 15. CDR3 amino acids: CASRVGLAGPRGETQYF. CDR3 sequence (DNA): TGTGCCAGCAGAGTGGGGCTAGCGGGGCCAAGGGGAGAGACCCAGTACTTC.

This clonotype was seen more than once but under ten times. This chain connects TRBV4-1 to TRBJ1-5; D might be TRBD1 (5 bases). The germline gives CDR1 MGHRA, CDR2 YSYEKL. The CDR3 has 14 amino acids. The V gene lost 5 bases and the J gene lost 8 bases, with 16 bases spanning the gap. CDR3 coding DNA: TGCGCCAGCAGCTTGGACCCTCAGGGAAAGCCCCAGCATTTT. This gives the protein CASSLDPQGKPQHF.

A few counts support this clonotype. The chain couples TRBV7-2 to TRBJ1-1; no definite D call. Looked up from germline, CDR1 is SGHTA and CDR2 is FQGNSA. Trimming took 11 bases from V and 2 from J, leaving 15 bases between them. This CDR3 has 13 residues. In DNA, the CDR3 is TGTGCCGGGCGGATGGGCCAAAACACTGAAGCTTTCTTT. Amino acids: CAGRMGQNTEAFF. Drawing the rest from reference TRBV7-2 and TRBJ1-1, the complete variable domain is GAGVSQSPSNKVTEKGKDVELRCDPISGHTALYWYRQSLGQGLEFLIYFQGNSAPDKSGLPSDRFSAERTGGSVSTLTIQRTQQEDSAVYLCAGRMGQNTEAFFGQGTRLTVV.

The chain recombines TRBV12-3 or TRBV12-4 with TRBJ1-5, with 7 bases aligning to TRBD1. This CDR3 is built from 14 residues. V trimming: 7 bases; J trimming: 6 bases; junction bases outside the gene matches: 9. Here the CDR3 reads CASTWGRGTQPQHF. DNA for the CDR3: TGTGCCAGCACCTGGGGCAGGGGGACTCAGCCCCAGCATTTT.